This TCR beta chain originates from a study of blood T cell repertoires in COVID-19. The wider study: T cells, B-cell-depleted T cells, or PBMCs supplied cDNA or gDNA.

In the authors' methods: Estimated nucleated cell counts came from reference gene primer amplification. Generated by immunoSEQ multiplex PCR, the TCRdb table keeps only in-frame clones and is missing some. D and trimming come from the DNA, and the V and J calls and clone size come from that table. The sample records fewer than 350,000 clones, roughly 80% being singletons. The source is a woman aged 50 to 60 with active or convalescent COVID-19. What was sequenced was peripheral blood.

Here the CDR3 DNA reads TGTGCCTGGAGAATAGGAGCTGGAAACACCATATATTTT. Its protein is CAWRIGAGNTIYF. The rearrangement joins TRBV30 to TRBJ1-3; D unclear. The V gene's germline CDR1 is GTSNPN and CDR2 SVGIG (reference sequence). The CDR3 is 13 residues long. The V end was cut by 3 bases, the J end by 2 bases, with 8 bases between.